This T cell receptor (beta chain) was sequenced for a study of CD8+CD57+ T cells in acquired aplastic anemia. For the study at large: Sorted CD4+ and CD8+ cells gave an average of roughly 3.2 ug of DNA. Study outcomes and limitations: Researchers report that twenty-nine CD8+ CDR3 sequences appeared in both patients and controls.

This clonotype was counted a few times. The antigen is undetermined. CDR3 and TCR beta VDJ profiling relied on a genomic DNA template. Via MiXCR, TCRdb re-called the reads, giving one row per CDR3 protein. The sample has about 110,000 distinct CDR3 sequences, roughly 51% seen once. Per germline, CDR1 GTSNPN and CDR2 SVGIG (reference sequence). This CDR3 is 13 amino acids long. Between the trimmed V and J ends, which lost 7 bases and 4 bases, there was a span of 17 bases. Sequencing was done on a sample of sorted CD4+, CD8+, or CD8+CD57+ T cells (not recorded which) from PBMCs. V is TRBV30 and J is TRBJ2-7; D is perhaps TRBD1 (6 bases). The source is a human donor in good health, serving as a control. CDR3: CALVQPDRYEQYF. CDR3 coding DNA: TGTGCCTTAGTACAACCCGACAGGTACGAGCAGTACTTC.